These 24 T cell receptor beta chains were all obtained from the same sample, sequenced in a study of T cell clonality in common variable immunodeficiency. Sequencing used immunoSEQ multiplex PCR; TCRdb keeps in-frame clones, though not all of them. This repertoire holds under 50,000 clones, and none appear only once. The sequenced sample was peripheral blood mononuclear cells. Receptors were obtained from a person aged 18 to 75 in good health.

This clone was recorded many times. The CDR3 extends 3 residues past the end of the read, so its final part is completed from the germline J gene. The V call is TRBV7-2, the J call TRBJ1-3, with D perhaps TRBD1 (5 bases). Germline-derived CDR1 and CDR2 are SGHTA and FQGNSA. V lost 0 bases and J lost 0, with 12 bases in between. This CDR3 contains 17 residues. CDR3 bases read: TGTGCCAGCAGCTTAGCAGGGGCAGGGTTCTCTGGAAACACC. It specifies CASSLAGAGFSGNT. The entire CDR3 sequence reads CASSLAGAGFSGNTIYF.

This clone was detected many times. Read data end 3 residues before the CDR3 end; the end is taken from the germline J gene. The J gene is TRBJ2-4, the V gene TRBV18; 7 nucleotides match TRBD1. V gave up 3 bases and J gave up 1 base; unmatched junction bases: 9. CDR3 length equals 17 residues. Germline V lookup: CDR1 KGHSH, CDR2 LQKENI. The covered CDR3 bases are TGTGCCAGCTCACCTCCGACAGGGATCGGGGCCAAAAACATT. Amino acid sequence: CASSPPTGIGAKNI. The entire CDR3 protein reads CASSPPTGIGAKNIQYF. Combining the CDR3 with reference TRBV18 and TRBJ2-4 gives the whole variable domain NAGVMQNPRHLVRRRGQEARLRCSPMKGHSHVYWYRQLPEEGLKFMVYLQKENIIDESGMPKERFSAEFPKEGPSILRIQQVVRGDSAAYFCASSPPTGIGAKNIQYFGAGTRLSVL.

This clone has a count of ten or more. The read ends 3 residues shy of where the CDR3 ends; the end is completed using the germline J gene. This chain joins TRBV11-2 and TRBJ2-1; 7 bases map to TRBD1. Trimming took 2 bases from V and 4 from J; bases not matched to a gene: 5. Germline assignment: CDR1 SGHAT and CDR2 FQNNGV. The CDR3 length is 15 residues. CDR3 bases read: TGTGCCAGCAGCTTAACCGGGACAGATTACAATGAG. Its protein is CASSLTGTDYNE. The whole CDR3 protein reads CASSLTGTDYNEQFF.

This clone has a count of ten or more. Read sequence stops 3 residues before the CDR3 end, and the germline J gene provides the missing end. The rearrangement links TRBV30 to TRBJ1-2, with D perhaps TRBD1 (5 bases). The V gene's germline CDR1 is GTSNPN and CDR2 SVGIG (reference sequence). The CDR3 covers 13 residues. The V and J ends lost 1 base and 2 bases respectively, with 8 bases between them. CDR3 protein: CAWSGEGNYGYTF. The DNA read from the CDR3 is TGTGCCTGGAGTGGGGAGGGGAACTATGGC.

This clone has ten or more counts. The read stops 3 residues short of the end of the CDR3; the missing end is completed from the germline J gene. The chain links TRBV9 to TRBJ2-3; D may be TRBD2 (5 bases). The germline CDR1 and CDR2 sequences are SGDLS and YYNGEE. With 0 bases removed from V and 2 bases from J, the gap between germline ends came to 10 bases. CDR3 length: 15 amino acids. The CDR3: CASSVEVTNTDTQYF. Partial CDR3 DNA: TGTGCCAGCAGCGTAGAAGTGACTAACACAGATACG.

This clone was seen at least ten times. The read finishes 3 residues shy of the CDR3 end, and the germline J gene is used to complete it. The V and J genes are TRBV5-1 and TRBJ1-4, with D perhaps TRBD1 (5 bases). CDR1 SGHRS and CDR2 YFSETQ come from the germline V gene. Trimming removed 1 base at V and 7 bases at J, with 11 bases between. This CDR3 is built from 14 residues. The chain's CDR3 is CASSLSGSGEKLFF. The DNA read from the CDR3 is TGCGCCAGCAGCTTGTCAGGGAGTGGTGAAAAA.

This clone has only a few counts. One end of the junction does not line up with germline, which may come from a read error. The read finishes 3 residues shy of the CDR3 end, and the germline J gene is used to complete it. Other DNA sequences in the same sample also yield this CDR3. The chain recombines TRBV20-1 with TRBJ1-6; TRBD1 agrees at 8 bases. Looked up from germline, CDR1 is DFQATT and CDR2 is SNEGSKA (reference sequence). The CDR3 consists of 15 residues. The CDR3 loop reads CSARGQGQEVGALHF. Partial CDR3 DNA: TGCAGCGCTAGAGGACAGGGTCAGGAAGTTGGGGCC.

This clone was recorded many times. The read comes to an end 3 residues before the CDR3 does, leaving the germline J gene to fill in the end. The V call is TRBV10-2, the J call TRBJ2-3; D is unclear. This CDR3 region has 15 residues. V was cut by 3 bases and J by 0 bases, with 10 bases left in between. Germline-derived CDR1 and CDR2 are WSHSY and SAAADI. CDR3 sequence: CASSDTVPSTDTQYF. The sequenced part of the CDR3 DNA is TGCGCCAGCAGTGATACAGTTCCTAGCACAGATACG.

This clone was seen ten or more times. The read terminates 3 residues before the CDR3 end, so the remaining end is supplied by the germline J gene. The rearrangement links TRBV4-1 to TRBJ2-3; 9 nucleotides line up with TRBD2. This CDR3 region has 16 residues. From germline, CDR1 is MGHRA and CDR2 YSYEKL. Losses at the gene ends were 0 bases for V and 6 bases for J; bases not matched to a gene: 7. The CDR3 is CASSQDELAGRDTQYF. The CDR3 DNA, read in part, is TGCGCCAGCAGCCAAGATGAACTAGCGGGCCGCGATACG.

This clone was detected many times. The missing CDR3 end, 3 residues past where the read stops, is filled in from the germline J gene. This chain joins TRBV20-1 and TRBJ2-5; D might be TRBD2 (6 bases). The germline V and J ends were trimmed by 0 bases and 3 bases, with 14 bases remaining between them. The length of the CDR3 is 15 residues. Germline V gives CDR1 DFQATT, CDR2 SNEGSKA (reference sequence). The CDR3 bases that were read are TGCAGTGCTAGAGATAGGGCTAGCGCAGAAGAGACC. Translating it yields CSARDRASAEET. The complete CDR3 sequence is CSARDRASAEETQYF.

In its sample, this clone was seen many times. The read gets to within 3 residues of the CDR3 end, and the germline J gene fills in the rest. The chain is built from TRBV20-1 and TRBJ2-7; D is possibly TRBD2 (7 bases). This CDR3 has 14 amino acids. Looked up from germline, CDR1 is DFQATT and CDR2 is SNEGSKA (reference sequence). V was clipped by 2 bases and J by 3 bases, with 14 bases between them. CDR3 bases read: TGCAGTGCTAGAATCGGGGGGCGCTTCTACGAG. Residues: CSARIGGRFYE. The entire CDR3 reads CSARIGGRFYEQYF.

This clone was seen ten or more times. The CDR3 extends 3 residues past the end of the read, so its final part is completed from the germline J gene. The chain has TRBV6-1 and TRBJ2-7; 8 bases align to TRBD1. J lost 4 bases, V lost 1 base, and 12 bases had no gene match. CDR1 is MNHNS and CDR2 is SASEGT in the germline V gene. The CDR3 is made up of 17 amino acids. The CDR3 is CASSEGQGAAALYEQYF. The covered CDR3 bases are TGTGCCAGCAGTGAAGGCCAGGGGGCGGCGGCGCTTTACGAG.

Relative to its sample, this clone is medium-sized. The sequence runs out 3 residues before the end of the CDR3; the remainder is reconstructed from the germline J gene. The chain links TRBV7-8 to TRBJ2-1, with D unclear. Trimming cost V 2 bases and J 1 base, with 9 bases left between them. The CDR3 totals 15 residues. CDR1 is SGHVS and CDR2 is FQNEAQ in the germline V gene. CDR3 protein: CASSLSGYSYNEQFF. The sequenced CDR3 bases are TGTGCCAGCAGCTTATCCGGGTATTCCTACAATGAG.

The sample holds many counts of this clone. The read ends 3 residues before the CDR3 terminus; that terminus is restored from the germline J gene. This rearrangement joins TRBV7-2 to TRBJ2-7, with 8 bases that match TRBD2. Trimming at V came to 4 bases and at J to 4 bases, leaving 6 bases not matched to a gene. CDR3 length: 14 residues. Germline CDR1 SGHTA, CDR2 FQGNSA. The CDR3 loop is CASSSAGGVYEQYF. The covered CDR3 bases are TGTGCCAGCAGCTCCGCCGGGGGGGTTTACGAG.

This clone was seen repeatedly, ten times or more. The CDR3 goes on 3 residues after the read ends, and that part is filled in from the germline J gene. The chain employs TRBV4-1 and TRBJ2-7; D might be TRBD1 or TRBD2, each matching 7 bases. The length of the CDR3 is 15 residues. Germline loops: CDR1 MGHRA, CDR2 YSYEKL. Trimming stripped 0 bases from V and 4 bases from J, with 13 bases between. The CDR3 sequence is CASSQENRGGYEQYF. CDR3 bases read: TGCGCCAGCAGCCAAGAGAACAGGGGAGGGTACGAG.

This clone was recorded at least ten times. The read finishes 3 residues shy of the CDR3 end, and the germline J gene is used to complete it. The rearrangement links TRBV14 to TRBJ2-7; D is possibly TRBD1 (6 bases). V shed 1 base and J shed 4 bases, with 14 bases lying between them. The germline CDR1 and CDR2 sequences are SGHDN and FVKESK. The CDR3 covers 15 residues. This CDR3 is CASSQVRDRSYEQYF. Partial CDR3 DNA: TGTGCCAGCAGCCAAGTAAGAGACAGGTCATACGAG.

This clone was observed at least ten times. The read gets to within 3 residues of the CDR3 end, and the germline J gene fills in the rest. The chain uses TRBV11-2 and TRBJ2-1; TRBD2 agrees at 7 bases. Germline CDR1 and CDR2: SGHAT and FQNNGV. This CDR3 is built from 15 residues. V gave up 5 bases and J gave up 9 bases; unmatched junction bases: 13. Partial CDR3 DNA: TGTGCCAGCAGCCCCGGTATGAGCGGGACGCTTGAG. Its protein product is CASSPGMSGTLE. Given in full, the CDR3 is CASSPGMSGTLEQFF.

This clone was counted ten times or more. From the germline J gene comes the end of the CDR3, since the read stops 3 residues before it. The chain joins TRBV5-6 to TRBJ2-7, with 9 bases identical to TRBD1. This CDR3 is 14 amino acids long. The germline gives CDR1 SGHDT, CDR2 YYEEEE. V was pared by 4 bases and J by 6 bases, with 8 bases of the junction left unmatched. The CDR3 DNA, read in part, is TGTGCCAGCAGCCCCGGGACAGGGAGTGTCGAG. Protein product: CASSPGTGSVE. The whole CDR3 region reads CASSPGTGSVEQYF.

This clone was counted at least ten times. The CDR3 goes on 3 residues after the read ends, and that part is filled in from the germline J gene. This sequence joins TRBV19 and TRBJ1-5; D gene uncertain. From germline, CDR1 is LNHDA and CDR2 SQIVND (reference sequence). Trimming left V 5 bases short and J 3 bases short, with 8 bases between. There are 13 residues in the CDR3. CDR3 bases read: TGTGCCAGTAGTTATGCAGTCAATCAGCCC. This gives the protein CASSYAVNQP. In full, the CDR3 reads CASSYAVNQPQHF. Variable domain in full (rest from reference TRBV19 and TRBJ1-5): DGGITQSPKYLFRKEGQNVTLSCEQNLNHDAMYWYRQDPGQGLRLIYYSQIVNDFQKGDIAEGYSVSREKKESFPLTVTSAQKNPTAFYLCASSYAVNQPQHFGDGTRLSIL.

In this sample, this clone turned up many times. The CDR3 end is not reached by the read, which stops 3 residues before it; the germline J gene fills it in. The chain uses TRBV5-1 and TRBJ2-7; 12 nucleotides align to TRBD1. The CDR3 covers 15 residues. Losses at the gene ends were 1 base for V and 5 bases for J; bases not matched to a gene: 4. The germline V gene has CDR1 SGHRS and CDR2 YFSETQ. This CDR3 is CASSLSGQGAHEQYF. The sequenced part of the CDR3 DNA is TGCGCCAGCAGCTTGTCGGGACAGGGGGCCCACGAG.

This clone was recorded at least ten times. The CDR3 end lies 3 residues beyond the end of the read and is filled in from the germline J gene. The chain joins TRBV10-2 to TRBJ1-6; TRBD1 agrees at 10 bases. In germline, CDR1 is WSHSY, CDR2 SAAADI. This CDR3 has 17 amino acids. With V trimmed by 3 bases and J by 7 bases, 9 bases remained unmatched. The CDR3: CASSDPRQGAKNSPLHF. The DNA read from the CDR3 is TGCGCCAGCAGTGACCCGAGACAGGGGGCTAAAAATTCACCC.

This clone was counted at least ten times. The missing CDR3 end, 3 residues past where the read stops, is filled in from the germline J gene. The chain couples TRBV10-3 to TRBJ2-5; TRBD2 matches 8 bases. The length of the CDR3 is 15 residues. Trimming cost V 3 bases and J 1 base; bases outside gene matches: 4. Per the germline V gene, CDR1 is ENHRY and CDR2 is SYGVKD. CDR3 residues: CAISDGGASQETQYF. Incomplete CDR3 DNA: TGTGCCATCAGTGACGGGGGGGCTTCCCAAGAGACC.

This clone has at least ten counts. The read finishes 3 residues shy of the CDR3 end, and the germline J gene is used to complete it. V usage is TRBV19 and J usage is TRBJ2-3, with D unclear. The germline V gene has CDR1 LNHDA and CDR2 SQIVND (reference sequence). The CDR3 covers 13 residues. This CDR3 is CASSIGTPGSQYF. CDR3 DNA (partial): TGTGCCAGTAGTATAGGTACCCCCGGTTCG.

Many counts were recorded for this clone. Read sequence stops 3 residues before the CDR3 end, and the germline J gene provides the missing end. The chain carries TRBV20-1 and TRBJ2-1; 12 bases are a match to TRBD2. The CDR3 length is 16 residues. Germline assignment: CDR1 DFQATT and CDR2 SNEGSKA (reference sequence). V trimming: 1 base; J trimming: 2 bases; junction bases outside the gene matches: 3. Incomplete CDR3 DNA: TGCAGTGCTAGAGGTCTAGCGGGGGGGCCCTACAATGAG. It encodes CSARGLAGGPYNE. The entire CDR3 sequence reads CSARGLAGGPYNEQFF.